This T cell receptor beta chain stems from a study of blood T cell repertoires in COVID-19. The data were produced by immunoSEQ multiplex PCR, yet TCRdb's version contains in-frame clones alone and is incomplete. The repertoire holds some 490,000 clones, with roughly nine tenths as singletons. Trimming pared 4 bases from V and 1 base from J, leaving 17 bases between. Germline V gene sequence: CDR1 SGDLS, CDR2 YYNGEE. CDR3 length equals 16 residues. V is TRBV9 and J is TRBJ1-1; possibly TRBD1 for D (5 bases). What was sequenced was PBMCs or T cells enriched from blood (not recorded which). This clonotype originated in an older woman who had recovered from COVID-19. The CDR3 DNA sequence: TGTGCCAGCAGCCGTCTTAAAGGGGCCTCGAACACTGAAGCTTTCTTT. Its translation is CASSRLKGASNTEAFF.